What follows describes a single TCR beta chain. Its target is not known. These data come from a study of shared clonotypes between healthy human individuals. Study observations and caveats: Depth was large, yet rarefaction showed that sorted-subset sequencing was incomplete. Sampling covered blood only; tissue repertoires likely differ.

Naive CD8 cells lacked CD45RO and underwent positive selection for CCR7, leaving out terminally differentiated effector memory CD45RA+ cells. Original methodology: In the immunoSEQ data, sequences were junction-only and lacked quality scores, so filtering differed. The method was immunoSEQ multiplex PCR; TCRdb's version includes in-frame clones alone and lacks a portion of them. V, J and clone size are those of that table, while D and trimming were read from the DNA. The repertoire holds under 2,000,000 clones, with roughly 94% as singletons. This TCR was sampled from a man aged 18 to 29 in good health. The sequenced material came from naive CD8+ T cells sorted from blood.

The CDR3 spells CAWSVLGQPQETQYF. The CDR3 DNA reads as TGTGCCTGGAGTGTACTTGGACAACCCCAAGAGACCCAGTACTTC. The chain is built from TRBV30 and TRBJ2-5, with D perhaps TRBD1 (5 bases). V dropped 0 bases and J dropped 1 base, with 12 bases sitting between them. The CDR3 sequence is 15 residues long. Germline CDR1 and CDR2: GTSNPN and SVGIG (reference sequence).